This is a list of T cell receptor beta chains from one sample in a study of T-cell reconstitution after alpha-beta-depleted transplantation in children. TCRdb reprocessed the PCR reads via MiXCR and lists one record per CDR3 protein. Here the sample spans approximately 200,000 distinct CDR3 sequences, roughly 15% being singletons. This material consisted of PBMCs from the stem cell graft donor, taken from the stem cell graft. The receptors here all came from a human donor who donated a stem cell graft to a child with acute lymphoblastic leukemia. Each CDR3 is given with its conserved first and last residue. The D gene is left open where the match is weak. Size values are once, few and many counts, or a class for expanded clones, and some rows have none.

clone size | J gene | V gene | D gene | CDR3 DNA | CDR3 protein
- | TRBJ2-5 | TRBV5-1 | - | TGCGCCAGCAGCGAGACCCAGGGATACGTACAGACCCAGTACTTC | CASSETQGYVQTQYF
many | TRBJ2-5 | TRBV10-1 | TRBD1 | TGCGCCAGCAGTGAGCCCGGGACAGGAATTGAGACCCAGTACTTC | CASSEPGTGIETQYF
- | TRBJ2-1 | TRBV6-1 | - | TGTGCCAGCACCGGCCAAACCTCCTACAATGAGCAGTTCTTC | CASTGQTSYNEQFF
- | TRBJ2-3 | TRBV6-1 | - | TGTGCCAGCAGTGCGGGAGTAGCAGATACGCAGTATTTT | CASSAGVADTQYF
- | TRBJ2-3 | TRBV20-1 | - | TGCAGTGCTAGAGATCGGTCAAATCGCCAGGGTGACGGAGATACGCAGTATTTT | CSARDRSNRQGDGDTQYF
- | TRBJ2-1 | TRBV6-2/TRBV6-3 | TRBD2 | TGTGCCAGCCACTCCGGGGCGGGAGGGTTGCAGGGTGAGCAGTTCTTC | CASHSGAGGLQGEQFF
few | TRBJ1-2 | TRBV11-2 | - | TGTGCCAGCAGCTTAGAGGTTAACTATGGCTACACCTTC | CASSLEVNYGYTF
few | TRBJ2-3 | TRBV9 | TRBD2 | TGTGCCAGCAGCGTCGGCACTAGCGCCAGCACAGATACGCAGTATTTT | CASSVGTSASTDTQYF
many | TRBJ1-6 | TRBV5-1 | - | TGCGCCAGCAGCCCCGACAGTGGGCCTGACCTCCTCCACTTT | CASSPDSGPDLLHF
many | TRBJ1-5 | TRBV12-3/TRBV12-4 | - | TGTGCCAGCAGTTTAGGCGCTAGTCAGCCCCAGCATTTT | CASSLGASQPQHF
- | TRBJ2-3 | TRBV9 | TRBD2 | TGTGCCAGCAGCAAACACGGGACTAGCGGGACCACAGATACGCAGTATTTT | CASSKHGTSGTTDTQYF
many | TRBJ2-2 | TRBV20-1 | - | TGCAGTGCTAGAGAGGGCGGGCGAGGGGACGCCGGGGAGCTGTTTTTT | CSAREGGRGDAGELFF
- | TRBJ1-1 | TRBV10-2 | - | TGCGCCAGCCGTGAGCGGGCGCGGGACACTGAAGCTTTCTTT | CASRERARDTEAFF
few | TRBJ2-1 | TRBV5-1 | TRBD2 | TGCGCCAGCAGCTTGGACGGACTAGCGGGAGATCGGCCGGGAGATGAGCAGTTCTTC | CASSLDGLAGDRPGDEQFF
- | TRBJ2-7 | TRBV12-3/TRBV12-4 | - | TGTGCCAGCAGTTTCCCCTCCGGCGAGCAGTACTTC | CASSFPSGEQYF
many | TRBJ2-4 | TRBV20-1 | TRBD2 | TGCAGTGCTCTCGGGGCGGGGGGTAGAGACATTCAGTACTTC | CSALGAGGRDIQYF
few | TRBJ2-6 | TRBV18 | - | TGTGCCAGCTCATGGGACACCAACGTCCTGACTTTC | CASSWDTNVLTF
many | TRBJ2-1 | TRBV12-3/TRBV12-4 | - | TGTGCCAGCAGTTTAACAGCGGTGGGTAGGAATGAGCAGTTCTTC | CASSLTAVGRNEQFF
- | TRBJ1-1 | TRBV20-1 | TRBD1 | TGCAGTGCTAGCGATCCCGGGACAGGGACTGAAGCTTTCTTT | CSASDPGTGTEAFF
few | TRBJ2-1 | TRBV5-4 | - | TGTGCCAGCAGCTTGCGAGTTTCGGCCTACAATGAGCAGTTCTTC | CASSLRVSAYNEQFF
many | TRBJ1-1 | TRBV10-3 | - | TGTGCCATCAGTGACAGAGAGAACACTGAAGCTTTCTTT | CAISDRENTEAFF
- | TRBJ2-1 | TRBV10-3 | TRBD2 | TGTGCCACCGGAGGTAGCGGGAATAAGAGGACCTACAATGAGCAGTTCTTC | CATGGSGNKRTYNEQFF
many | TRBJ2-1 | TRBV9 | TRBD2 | TGTGCCAGCAGCGTAGGCTCGGGAGCGGGGGGCAATGAGCAGTTCTTC | CASSVGSGAGGNEQFF
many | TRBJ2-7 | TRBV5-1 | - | TGCGCCAGCAGCTTGGTTCGGGAATACGAGCAGTACTTC | CASSLVREYEQYF
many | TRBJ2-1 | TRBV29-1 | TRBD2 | TGCAGCGCTTCTCGCGGGAGGGCCTGGGATAATGAGCAGTTCTTC | CSASRGRAWDNEQFF
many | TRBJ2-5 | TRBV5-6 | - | TGTGCCAGCAGCGCCACAGGGAGCCAAGAGACCCAGTACTTC | CASSATGSQETQYF
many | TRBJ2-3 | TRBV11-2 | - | TGTGCCAGCAGCTTAGATCCCGGAGTAGGAACAGATACGCAGTATTTT | CASSLDPGVGTDTQYF
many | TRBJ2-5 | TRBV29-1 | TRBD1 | TGCAGCGTTGAAGACGACCCCACAGGGGACCAAGAGACCCAGTACTTC | CSVEDDPTGDQETQYF
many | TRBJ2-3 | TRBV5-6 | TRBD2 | TGTGCCAGCAGCTCGACCGGGCGGGAGGCTACGCAGTATTTT | CASSSTGREATQYF
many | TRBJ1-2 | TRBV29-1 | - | TGCAGCGTTGAAGATCTGGCAGGAGACTATGGCTACACCTTC | CSVEDLAGDYGYTF
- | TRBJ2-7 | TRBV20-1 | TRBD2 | TGCAGTGCTAGCCTAGCGGGAGGCCACGAGCAGTACTTC | CSASLAGGHEQYF
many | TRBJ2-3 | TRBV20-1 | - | TGCAGTGCTAGAGATCTAAGGGGCAGGGACGGAGATACGCAGTATTTT | CSARDLRGRDGDTQYF
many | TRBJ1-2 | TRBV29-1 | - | TGCAGCATAAGGACAGCGAACTTCGGCTACACCTTC | CSIRTANFGYTF
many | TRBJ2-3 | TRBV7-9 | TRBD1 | TGTGCCAGCAGCACGGGACAGGGGGCAGATACGCAGTATTTT | CASSTGQGADTQYF
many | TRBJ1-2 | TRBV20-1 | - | TGCAGTGCCAACACCGACAGGCAAGTCCGTGGCTACACCTTC | CSANTDRQVRGYTF
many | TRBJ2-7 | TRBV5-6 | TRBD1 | TGTGCCAGCAACTACCGGGACAGGGAAGGACAGCAGTACTTC | CASNYRDREGQQYF
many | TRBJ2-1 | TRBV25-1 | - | TGTGCCAGCAGTGAATCGGTACTGGCGGGAACCTACAATGAGCAGTTCTTC | CASSESVLAGTYNEQFF
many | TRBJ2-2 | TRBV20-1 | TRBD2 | TGCAGTGCTAGATCCCCTAGCGGGAGTGGGGCCGGGGAGCTGTTTTTT | CSARSPSGSGAGELFF
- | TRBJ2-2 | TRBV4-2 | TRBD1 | TGTGCCAGCAGCCAAGTTGCGACAGGGGTATCAGGGGAGCTGTTTTTT | CASSQVATGVSGELFF
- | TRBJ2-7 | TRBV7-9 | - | TGTGCCAGGAGCCCCGGGCCCTCCTACGAGCAGTACTTC | CARSPGPSYEQYF
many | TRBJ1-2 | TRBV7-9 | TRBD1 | TGTGCCAGCAGCTTATCATCCGAGGGGGCGCGGGGCTACACCTTC | CASSLSSEGARGYTF
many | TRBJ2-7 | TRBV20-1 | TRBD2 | TGCAGTGCTAGAGTTCCGGCTAGCGGTTCCTACGAGCAGTACTTC | CSARVPASGSYEQYF
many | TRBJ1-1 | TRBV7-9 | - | TGTGCCAGCAGCTTATCGACAGGTTTGGGCACTGAAGCTTTCTTT | CASSLSTGLGTEAFF
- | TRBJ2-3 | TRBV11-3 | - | TGTGCCAGCAGTACCAGGGCGGGTGCAGATACGCAGTATTTT | CASSTRAGADTQYF
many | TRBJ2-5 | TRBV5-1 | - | TGCGCCAGCAGCGCAGGGTTCCAAGAGACCCAGTACTTC | CASSAGFQETQYF
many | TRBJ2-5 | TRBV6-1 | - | TGTGCCAGCGCCTCCTCTCAGGCGGAGACCCAGTACTTC | CASASSQAETQYF
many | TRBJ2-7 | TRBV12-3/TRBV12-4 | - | TGTGCCAGCAGTTTAGGAAGTACTACCTACGAGCAGTACTTC | CASSLGSTTYEQYF
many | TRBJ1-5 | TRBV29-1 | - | TGCAGCGTAGGATCGGGGGAAGGTAGCCAGCATTTT | CSVGSGEGSQHF